Listed below are T cell receptor beta chains from one sample, sequenced in a study of CXCR3-negative and CXCR3-positive naive CD8 T cells. TCRdb re-called the 5' RACE reads; every CDR3 protein appears as one record, without DNA. Seen in this sample are some 140,000 distinct CDR3 sequences; the ten most common clones hold roughly 0.41%. The source material was naive CXCR3+ CD8+ T cells from blood. These receptors were collected from a human donor in good health. Some clones in this sample may be carry-over from other donors' samples. The CDR3 runs from the conserved cysteine through the conserved F or W. Fields, in order: CDR3 length, V gene, J gene, CDR3 protein.

length: 14
V: TRBV7-3
J: TRBJ2-5
CDR3: CASSQLANEETQYF

length: 15
V: TRBV19
J: TRBJ2-7
CDR3: CASSTVISGTYEQYF

length: 13
V: TRBV6-2/TRBV6-3
J: TRBJ1-5
CDR3: CASSGTGVQPQHF

length: 14
V: TRBV7-6
J: TRBJ1-1
CDR3: CASSSRWVNHEAFF

length: 15
V: TRBV15
J: TRBJ2-7
CDR3: CATSRDRGGGNEQYF

length: 14
V: TRBV3-1
J: TRBJ1-2
CDR3: CASSPAGAAYGYTF

length: 12
V: TRBV11-1
J: TRBJ2-1
CDR3: CASSWTGAEQFF

length: 14
V: TRBV29-1
J: TRBJ2-7
CDR3: CSVANVNRGHEQYF

length: 18
V: TRBV7-2
J: TRBJ2-1
CDR3: CASSPDKVGTSGGKEQFF

length: 14
V: TRBV10-3
J: TRBJ2-7
CDR3: CAISGGTRSDEQYF

length: 16
V: TRBV19
J: TRBJ2-1
CDR3: CASSIAGTSGYNEQFF

length: 12
V: TRBV6-2/TRBV6-3
J: TRBJ2-1
CDR3: CASTLTGNEQFF

length: 14
V: TRBV7-8
J: TRBJ1-1
CDR3: CASSLLFKGWGAFF

length: 14
V: TRBV10-2
J: TRBJ2-7
CDR3: CASSDGDSSYGQYF

length: 16
V: TRBV12-3/TRBV12-4
J: TRBJ2-5
CDR3: CASTPAGLDGEETQYF

length: 13
V: TRBV7-9
J: TRBJ2-1
CDR3: CASHQLPRAEQFF

length: 12
V: TRBV10-3
J: TRBJ2-1
CDR3: CAISELGNEQFF

length: 17
V: TRBV7-9
J: TRBJ2-3
CDR3: CASSLHRGLAGTDTQYF

length: 13
V: TRBV20-1
J: TRBJ2-7
CDR3: CSARDGTVFKQYF

length: 13
V: TRBV6-2/TRBV6-3
J: TRBJ2-7
CDR3: CASRYPDSYEQYF

length: 12
V: TRBV4-1
J: TRBJ2-3
CDR3: CASSPRFDTQYF

length: 11
V: TRBV28
J: TRBJ2-1
CDR3: CASTLRDRDFF

length: 13
V: TRBV28
J: TRBJ2-2
CDR3: CASSFSSPGELFF

length: 15
V: TRBV7-8
J: TRBJ2-7
CDR3: CASSLAVTARDEQYF

length: 17
V: TRBV7-9
J: TRBJ2-1
CDR3: CASISGEGASSYNEQFF

length: 16
V: TRBV4-3
J: TRBJ2-1
CDR3: CASSQDSGAGFNEQFF

length: 12
V: TRBV6-2/TRBV6-3
J: TRBJ2-1
CDR3: CASRSGANEQFF

length: 15
V: TRBV29-1
J: TRBJ2-3
CDR3: CSVDVRGAVTDTQYF

length: 15
V: TRBV28
J: TRBJ2-3
CDR3: CASSLVAGVQDTQYF

length: 15
V: TRBV7-9
J: TRBJ2-5
CDR3: CASSHDRDLQETQYF

length: 16
V: TRBV7-8
J: TRBJ1-2
CDR3: CASSLERQDVNYGYTF

length: 15
V: TRBV13
J: TRBJ2-7
CDR3: CASSFIGGTTHEQYF

length: 15
V: TRBV4-3
J: TRBJ2-1
CDR3: CASSQDRDSYNEQFF

length: 13
V: TRBV5-1
J: TRBJ2-1
CDR3: CASSPEARFEQFF

length: 14
V: TRBV6-6
J: TRBJ1-1
CDR3: CASSTGVENTEAFF

length: 15
V: TRBV20-1
J: TRBJ2-3
CDR3: CSARDLSLEVDTQYF

length: 18
V: TRBV11-1
J: TRBJ1-2
CDR3: CASSPGAASQTPNYGYTF

length: 16
V: TRBV7-9
J: TRBJ2-5
CDR3: CASSGPGQGFQETQYF

length: 12
V: TRBV29-1
J: TRBJ2-3
CDR3: CSVGSPDYTQYF

length: 17
V: TRBV5-1
J: TRBJ2-7
CDR3: CASSLYEGQASLYEQYF